A selection of T cell receptor beta chains follows, all from one sample in a study of OX40 agonist ivuxolimab in advanced cancers. Measured with immunoSEQ multiplex PCR; TCRdb has only the in-frame clones, and not every one. The profile shows around 48,000 clones, roughly three quarters of them singletons. The specimen comprised CD4+ or CD8+ T cells sorted from blood, sampled in a trial of the OX40 agonist ivuxolimab. All receptors derive from an adult with an advanced solid tumor such as melanoma, head and neck, liver or kidney cancer. Each CDR3 is given without its conserved first and last residue. D genes are given only for firm matches. Clone size appears in some rows only: once, few, many, or a class for an expanded clone.

ASSLNRGQPQH	NA	TRBV7-2	TRBJ1-5	TRBD1
ASSPVSSGNTIY	NA	TRBV18	TRBJ1-3	NA
ASSLGQYGYT	NA	TRBV28	TRBJ1-2	NA
ASSPPTSGANVLT	NA	TRBV28	TRBJ2-6	NA
ASSYSKAMGYGYT	NA	TRBV6-5	TRBJ1-2	NA
ASSRLAGAGELF	NA	TRBV14	TRBJ2-2	TRBD2
ASSPGTSIWSLDNEQF	few	TRBV2	TRBJ2-1	NA
ASSISTGSGNTIY	NA	TRBV7-2	TRBJ1-3	NA
ASTLRTSTDTQY	NA	TRBV2	TRBJ2-3	NA
ASSLMGGSGGRANTGELF	NA	TRBV7-3	TRBJ2-2	TRBD2
ASSEDRGTDTQY	NA	TRBV2	TRBJ2-3	NA
ASSLSGTVSTDTQY	NA	TRBV27	TRBJ2-3	TRBD1
ASSENQGIGEKLF	NA	TRBV6-1	TRBJ1-4	NA
ASSLIAGGIYNEQF	NA	TRBV7-3	TRBJ2-1	TRBD2
ASSLILADGELF	NA	TRBV7-9	TRBJ2-2	TRBD2
ASGRSYGYT	many	TRBV28	TRBJ1-2	NA
ASSTSGLSYEQY	medium-sized	TRBV6-1	TRBJ2-7	TRBD2
ASSDSSGMRNEQF	NA	TRBV6-4	TRBJ2-1	TRBD2
ASSPWTSGRFSTDTQY	NA	TRBV7-8	TRBJ2-3	TRBD2
SVSRLAGPLSTDTQY	once	TRBV29-1	TRBJ2-3	TRBD2
ASSLGGGDLYGYT	NA	TRBV28	TRBJ1-2	NA
ASSLSPANNEQF	NA	TRBV7-9	TRBJ2-1	NA
ASSPPQQVNYGYT	NA	TRBV28	TRBJ1-2	NA
ASSPLAVTDTQY	few	TRBV6-1	TRBJ2-3	TRBD2
ASSSLAGVNEQF	NA	TRBV28	TRBJ2-1	TRBD2
AWRDTFNTEAF	medium-sized	TRBV30	TRBJ1-1	NA
ASSLASPSTDTQY	NA	TRBV5-1	TRBJ2-3	NA
ASSPRASGTQNTQY	NA	TRBV5-1	TRBJ2-3	TRBD2
ASSSYLSSYNEQF	NA	TRBV5-1	TRBJ2-1	NA
ASSYGRRSPLF	NA	TRBV6-5	TRBJ2-1	NA
ATSRDSRNTEAF	once	TRBV15	TRBJ1-1	NA
ASSRLGITDTQY	NA	TRBV13	TRBJ2-3	NA
SVAQMNTEAF	NA	TRBV29-1	TRBJ1-1	NA
ASSLVRAAST	NA	TRBV5-6	TRBJ1-2	NA
ASSDNSYEQY	NA	TRBV6-1	TRBJ2-7	NA
ASSRALQGATQY	NA	TRBV6-1	TRBJ2-5	TRBD1
ASSHGPPRRTGELF	once	TRBV4-1	TRBJ2-2	NA
ASSLTGLNTEAF	NA	TRBV5-1	TRBJ1-1	NA
SVDMGWEQY	once	TRBV29-1	TRBJ2-7	NA
ASRRVTGAKNTEAF	NA	TRBV19	TRBJ1-1	NA
ASSAATFGEQF	once	TRBV14	TRBJ2-1	NA
ATSRGQGFRNQPQH	NA	TRBV15	TRBJ1-5	TRBD1
ASRPWDHTDTQY	NA	TRBV19	TRBJ2-3	NA
ASSTIAGGPYNEQF	NA	TRBV27	TRBJ2-1	TRBD2
AWSDGFYNEQF	NA	TRBV30	TRBJ2-1	NA
ASRTTVEAF	few	TRBV6-5	TRBJ1-1	NA
ASSQVDTANYGYT	few	TRBV4-2	TRBJ1-2	NA
ASSLKGGRGYT	NA	TRBV5-4	TRBJ1-2	TRBD1
ASSRARLSYEQY	few	TRBV5-6	TRBJ2-7	NA
ASSLQGRNTEAF	NA	TRBV5-1	TRBJ1-1	NA
ATAGPGYEQY	NA	TRBV2	TRBJ2-7	NA
ASRLTSGITQQY	many	TRBV11-2	TRBJ2-7	TRBD2
ASGLAGNGELF	NA	TRBV12-5	TRBJ2-2	NA
ASSSLMSEKLF	NA	TRBV28	TRBJ1-4	NA
ASTNFGGYT	medium-sized	TRBV6-1	TRBJ1-2	NA
ASSLYPGISGNTIY	NA	TRBV5-1	TRBJ1-3	NA